The 7 T cell receptor beta chains listed next were all sequenced from one sample in a study of shared clonotypes between healthy human individuals. Positively selected for CCR7, the CD45RO-negative cells used as naive CD8 cells excluded terminally differentiated effector memory CD45RA+ cells. Assay used: immunoSEQ multiplex PCR; TCRdb lists only in-frame clones, some missing. The sample lists 2 million or so clones, about 94% occurring once. What was sequenced was naive CD8+ T cells sorted from blood. These receptors originate from a man aged 18 to 30 in good health.

J is TRBJ2-5 and V is TRBV28; TRBD2 agrees at 8 bases. J lost 2 bases, V lost 5 bases, and 7 bases had no gene match. CDR3 size: 15 residues. Germline loops: CDR1 MDHEN, CDR2 SYDVKM. CDR3 in amino acids: CASSHTSGTQETQYF. DNA for the CDR3: TGTGCCAGCAGTCACACTAGCGGAACACAAGAGACCCAGTACTTC.

J is TRBJ2-7 and V is TRBV11-2, with unresolved D. Germline assignment: CDR1 SGHAT and CDR2 FQNNGV. There are 14 residues in the CDR3. Trimming stripped 0 bases from V and 7 bases from J, with 13 bases between. The CDR3 reads CASSLDARPFEQYF. The CDR3 coding sequence is TGTGCCAGCAGCTTAGATGCCAGACCCTTTGAGCAGTACTTC.

About this clone itself: Other DNA sequences within the sample encode an identical CDR3. The J gene is TRBJ1-1, the V gene TRBV20-1; maybe TRBD1 (6 bases). Trimming took 4 bases from V and 4 from J, leaving 7 bases between them. The CDR3 contains 11 residues. Germline loops: CDR1 DFQATT, CDR2 SNEGSKA (reference sequence). This CDR3 reads CSAKGGTEAFF. As DNA, the CDR3 is TGCAGTGCTAAAGGGGGCACTGAAGCTTTCTTT.

This chain links TRBV27 with TRBJ1-1; D call uncertain. CDR3 size: 14 residues. Trimming shortened V by 1 base and J by 4 bases, and 10 bases separated the two germline ends. Germline values: CDR1 MNHEY, CDR2 SMNVEV (reference sequence). CDR3: CASSLLGKGTEAFF. The DNA of the CDR3 is TGTGCCAGCAGTTTATTGGGCAAGGGCACTGAAGCTTTCTTT.

The sample holds a few counts of this clone. This specimen includes other DNA sequences encoding the same CDR3. The chain uses TRBV7-9 and TRBJ1-4; D not resolved. Germline CDR1 reads SEHNR; CDR2 reads FQNEAQ (reference sequence). There are 15 residues in the CDR3. The V and J ends lost 5 bases and 6 bases respectively, with 16 bases between them. This CDR3 reads CASSLQTILDEKLFF. CDR3 DNA sequence: TGTGCCAGCAGCCTCCAGACTATCCTGGATGAAAAACTGTTTTTT.

The chain has TRBV10-2 and TRBJ2-3; D may correspond to TRBD1 or TRBD2 (6 bases each). The germline CDR1 and CDR2 sequences are WSHSY and SAAADI. This CDR3 is 12 amino acids long. V dropped 6 bases and J dropped 8 bases, with 12 bases sitting between them. The CDR3 spells CASRDPGATQYF. CDR3 sequence (DNA): TGCGCCAGCAGAGACCCGGGGGCTACGCAGTATTTT.

V and J are TRBV6-1 and TRBJ2-5, with 7 bases lining up with TRBD1. CDR1 and CDR2 from the germline V gene are MNHNS and SASEGT. V shed 6 bases and J 2 bases; nucleotides not matched to a gene: 3. The CDR3 runs 13 residues. The CDR3 is CASRATGQETQYF. CDR3 in DNA: TGTGCCAGCAGAGCGACAGGGCAAGAGACCCAGTACTTC.